These 19 T cell receptor beta chains were all obtained from the same sample, sequenced in a study of vaccination effects on CD4 cells after COVID-19. TCRdb's table, derived via immunoSEQ multiplex PCR, lists solely in-frame clones and lacks some. Altogether 60,000 to 80,000 clones are present, roughly 74% being singletons, with the ten largest covering 2% to 2.5%. Scientists isolated CD4+ T cells after a roughly nine-day culture period ended. Each participant received a vaccine that was either BNT162b2 or mRNA-1273, given as two doses. What these receptors recognize is not known. The sequencing here drew on CD4+ T cells from PBMCs cultured without peptide, taken after COVID-19 vaccination. These TCRs come from a human donor who received a COVID-19 vaccine.

This rearrangement joins TRBV29-1 to TRBJ2-5; D not resolved. This CDR3 contains 13 residues. Germline assignment: CDR1 SQVTM and CDR2 ANQGSEA. Trimming stripped 3 bases from V and 3 bases from J, with 11 bases between. The CDR3 sequence: CSVDDGYKETQYF. The CDR3 DNA is TGCAGCGTTGACGACGGTTACAAAGAGACCCAGTACTTC.

DNA of the CDR3: TGTGCCAGCAGCTTAGTAGAAACAGGAAGTTCACCCCTCCACTTT. This encodes CASSLVETGSSPLHF. The chain uses TRBV7-9 and TRBJ1-6, with TRBD1 as a possible D gene (5 bases). V was pared by 1 base and J by 9 bases, with 13 bases between. The germline gives CDR1 SEHNR, CDR2 FQNEAQ (reference sequence). This CDR3 region has 15 residues. Supplemented by reference TRBV7-9 and TRBJ1-6, the full variable domain reads DTGVSQNPRHKITKRGQNVTFRCDPISEHNRLYWYRQTLGQGPEFLTYFQNEAQLEKSRLLSDRFSAERPKGSFSTLEIQRTEQGDSAMYLCASSLVETGSSPLHFGNGTRLTVT.

This chain uses TRBV7-9 with TRBJ1-4; perhaps TRBD1 as D (5 bases). Germline loops: CDR1 SEHNR, CDR2 FQNEAQ (reference sequence). V was clipped by 1 base and J by 4 bases, with 10 bases between them. This CDR3 contains 15 residues. In nucleotides, the CDR3 is TGTGCCAGCAGCTTAGGGGCAGGGATTAATGAAAAACTGTTTTTT. Amino acids: CASSLGAGINEKLFF.

The V gene is TRBV4-1, the J gene TRBJ1-3; D gene ambiguous. The V gene lost 4 bases and the J gene lost 4 bases, with 11 bases spanning the gap. The CDR3 runs 14 residues. CDR1 and CDR2 (germline): MGHRA, YSYEKL. CDR3 nucleotide sequence: TGCGCCAGCAGCCCCGTAGGGCCGGGAAACACCATATATTTT. Its protein is CASSPVGPGNTIYF.

The CDR3 DNA sequence: TGTGCCAGCAGTTTATCGATGGGAGCCGGGGAGCTGTTTTTT. It codes for CASSLSMGAGELFF. The chain has TRBV28 and TRBJ2-2, with D perhaps TRBD2 (5 bases). This CDR3 is built from 14 residues. The V gene lost 1 base and the J gene lost 6 bases, with 9 bases spanning the gap. CDR1 is MDHEN and CDR2 is SYDVKM in the germline V gene.

This rearrangement joins TRBV5-1 to TRBJ2-1, with 10 bases fitting TRBD2. V shed 2 bases and J 10 bases; nucleotides not matched to a gene: 9. This CDR3 region has 15 residues. Per germline, CDR1 SGHRS and CDR2 YFSETQ. The CDR3 DNA is TGCGCCAGCAGCTTTAGCGGGGGGCCCGAGGGGGAGCAGTTCTTC. Protein: CASSFSGGPEGEQFF.

This chain uses TRBV19 with TRBJ2-3, with D unresolved. Trimming stripped 5 bases from V and 0 bases from J, with 6 bases between. The length of the CDR3 is 13 residues. Germline CDR1 reads LNHDA; CDR2 reads SQIVND (reference sequence). The CDR3 here is CASSPQSTDTQYF. The DNA for the CDR3 is TGTGCCAGTAGTCCCCAGAGCACAGATACGCAGTATTTT.

V gene TRBV3-1 (or the pseudogene TRBV3-2) combines with J gene TRBJ2-5; the match to TRBD2 covers 7 bases. The CDR3 consists of 14 residues. J lost 1 base, V lost 4 bases, and 3 bases had no gene match. Germline V lookup: CDR1 LGHDT, CDR2 YNNKEL (reference sequence). CDR3 in DNA: TGTGCCAGCAGCCTACTAGCGACCCAAGAGACCCAGTACTTC. Protein product: CASSLLATQETQYF.

This rearrangement joins TRBV28 to TRBJ1-1; a weak D match, TRBD1 (6 bases). Germline assignment: CDR1 MDHEN and CDR2 SYDVKM. The length of the CDR3 is 15 residues. V was clipped by 6 bases and J by 1 base, with 15 bases between them. The chain's CDR3 is CASSPSGARNTEAFF. The CDR3 coding sequence is TGTGCCAGCAGCCCTTCGGGGGCACGGAACACTGAAGCTTTCTTT.

The chain carries TRBV6-5 and TRBJ1-1; 7 bases agree with TRBD1. V gave up 4 bases and J gave up 0 bases; unmatched junction bases: 2. Germline V gene data show CDR1 as MNHEY and CDR2 as SVGAGI. The CDR3 runs 14 residues. CDR3 DNA: TGTGCCAGCAGTTGGGACAGCTTGAACACTGAAGCTTTCTTT. It yields the protein CASSWDSLNTEAFF.

The chain has TRBV5-1 and TRBJ1-1, with TRBD1 matching 7 bases. Per germline, CDR1 SGHRS and CDR2 YFSETQ. J lost 7 bases, V lost 0 bases, and 6 bases had no gene match. CDR3 length equals 14 residues. The CDR3 loop is CASSLAQGGSEAFF. The CDR3 nucleotides read TGCGCCAGCAGCTTGGCCCAGGGGGGGAGTGAAGCTTTCTTT.

CDR3 coding DNA: TGTGCCAGCAGTGAAGCGGGGGGACAGGTCAATCAGCCCCAGCATTTT. This gives the protein CASSEAGGQVNQPQHF. The chain carries TRBV6-1 and TRBJ1-5; 8 positions match TRBD1. Trimming cost V 0 bases and J 3 bases; bases outside gene matches: 4. CDR3 length: 16 residues. Germline V gene data show CDR1 as MNHNS and CDR2 as SASEGT.

V and J are TRBV4-1 and TRBJ1-2, with D possibly matching TRBD1 (6 bases). Trimming removed 2 bases at V and 2 bases at J, with 21 bases between. The CDR3 is made up of 18 amino acids. Germline-derived CDR1 and CDR2 are MGHRA and YSYEKL. For the CDR3, the DNA is TGCGCCAGCAGCCAAAAAGTGGGGACACAGAAGCAAAACTATGGCTACACCTTC. Translation gives CASSQKVGTQKQNYGYTF.

J is TRBJ2-1 and V is TRBV7-9; TRBD2 agrees at 7 bases. Germline trimming cut 1 base from V and 2 bases from J; bases unmatched to any gene: 2. Germline V gene data show CDR1 as SEHNR and CDR2 as FQNEAQ (reference sequence). The CDR3 contains 15 residues. CDR3 amino acids: CASSLEGGPYNEQFF. The CDR3 DNA follows: TGTGCCAGCAGCTTAGAGGGAGGGCCCTACAATGAGCAGTTCTTC.

The J gene is TRBJ2-3, the V gene TRBV25-1; maybe TRBD1 (5 bases). This CDR3 has 16 residues. Germline-derived CDR1 and CDR2 are MGHDK and SYGVNS. The V end lost 3 bases, the J end lost 4 bases, and 17 bases lay between the germline ends. The CDR3 DNA follows: TGTGCCAGCAGTGACTCCTTTGGGGCGCAACCAGATACGCAGTATTTT. As protein: CASSDSFGAQPDTQYF.

The sample holds a few counts of this clone. The chain has TRBV9 and TRBJ1-3; no firm D call. Germline CDR1 is SGDLS and CDR2 is YYNGEE. V was pared by 4 bases and J by 0 bases, with 11 bases between. This CDR3 is built from 15 residues. Written as DNA, the CDR3 is TGTGCCAGCAGCATCGAAGGAGTCTCTGGAAACACCATATATTTT. The encoded protein is CASSIEGVSGNTIYF.

CDR3 DNA sequence: TGCGCCAGCAGCTTGGCGGCCACACGAATTGGGGAGACCCAGTACTTC. Protein: CASSLAATRIGETQYF. The V gene is TRBV5-1, the J gene TRBJ2-5, with D hard to call. V shed 0 bases and J shed 5 bases, with 17 bases lying between them. CDR1 is SGHRS, CDR2 YFSETQ, per germline. The CDR3 loop spans 16 amino acids.

The V and J genes are TRBV6-5 and TRBJ2-3; D remains ambiguous. Germline V lookup: CDR1 MNHEY, CDR2 SVGAGI. The CDR3 runs to 14 residues. V was cut by 2 bases and J by 2 bases, with 8 bases left in between. This CDR3 reads CASSYGANTDTQYF. The CDR3 DNA reads TGTGCCAGCAGTTACGGAGCAAACACAGATACGCAGTATTTT.

This rearrangement joins TRBV30 to TRBJ1-2; TRBD1 aligns across 8 bases. This CDR3 is 15 amino acids long. The junction had 8 bases not matched to a gene; V was cut back by 4 bases and J by 1 base. Germline CDR1 GTSNPN, CDR2 SVGIG (reference sequence). The CDR3 loop reads CAWMDDRGFNYGYTF. The CDR3 DNA reads as TGTGCCTGGATGGACGACAGGGGATTTAACTATGGCTACACCTTC. The full variable domain, with the rest looked up from reference TRBV30 and TRBJ1-2, is SQTIHQWPATLVQPVGSPLSLECTVEGTSNPNLYWYRQAAGRGLQLLFYSVGIGQISSEVPQNLSASRPQDRQFILSSKKLLLSDSGFYLCAWMDDRGFNYGYTFGSGTRLTVV.